The source of this T cell receptor beta chain is a study of T cell responses to AZD1222 COVID-19 vaccine. The data were produced by immunoSEQ multiplex PCR, yet TCRdb's version contains in-frame clones alone and is incomplete. The sample includes about 140,000 clones, 92% of them seen just once. CDR3 length: 16 amino acids. The V and J ends lost 3 bases and 0 bases respectively, with 12 bases between them. Germline V gives CDR1 MNHEY, CDR2 SMNVEV (reference sequence). The sequencing used peripheral blood, collected on day 0 of AZD1222 vaccination. This sequence originates from an adult in good health. J is TRBJ1-5 and V is TRBV27; D gene ambiguous. The CDR3 coding sequence is TGTGCCAGCAGTTTTCGGATGCCATATAGCAATCAGCCCCAGCATTTT. As protein: CASSFRMPYSNQPQHF.